These 31 T cell receptor beta chains share one sample of origin, sequenced in a study of shared clonotypes between healthy human individuals. Naive-designated CD8 cells lacked CD45RO, were positively enriched for CCR7, and omitted terminally differentiated effector memory CD45RA+ cells. Clones were read by immunoSEQ multiplex PCR, and TCRdb kept only the in-frame ones, dropping some. The sample comprises approximately 2,000,000 clones, just under 95% of which are singletons, and over 1.5% rests with the top ten. Material: naive CD8+ T cells from PBMCs. The receptors were gathered from a young man in good health. Some clones in this sample may be carry-over from other donors' samples.

The rearrangement links TRBV29-1 to TRBJ2-1, with 7 nucleotides matching TRBD1. V shed 6 bases, J shed 10 bases, and the junction held 9 bases outside the gene matches. The CDR3 has 12 residues. Germline values: CDR1 SQVTM, CDR2 ANQGSEA. The CDR3, as DNA: TGCAGCGTAGCCCTACAGGGGCTCGAGCAGTTCTTC. Amino acid sequence: CSVALQGLEQFF.

The chain recombines TRBV28 with TRBJ2-7; D uncertain. Trimming shortened V by 3 bases and J by 3 bases, and 15 bases separated the two germline ends. Germline lookup yields CDR1 MDHEN and CDR2 SYDVKM. The CDR3 loop spans 15 amino acids. The CDR3 sequence: CASSLRGFKGYEQYF. The CDR3 region has the DNA TGTGCCAGCAGTTTGCGCGGATTTAAAGGCTACGAGCAGTACTTC.

Of note for this clone: The same CDR3 arises from other DNA sequences in this sample as well. The rearrangement uses TRBV4-1 and TRBJ2-7, with 8 nucleotides matching TRBD1. From germline, CDR1 is MGHRA and CDR2 YSYEKL. Losses at the gene ends were 4 bases for V and 4 bases for J; bases not matched to a gene: 6. This CDR3 spans 14 amino acids. The DNA of the CDR3 is TGCGCCAGCAGCCCCGGACAGGGAGCGTACGAGCAGTACTTC. It encodes CASSPGQGAYEQYF.

The chain links TRBV19 to TRBJ1-1; no clear D. This CDR3 is built from 18 residues. Germline-derived CDR1 and CDR2 are LNHDA and SQIVND (reference sequence). V was trimmed by 1 base and J by 1 base, leaving 19 bases between them. CDR3 coding DNA: TGTGCCAGTAGTATAGGATGGGCGGACCTACCTAGGAACACTGAAGCTTTCTTT. Translated, it gives CASSIGWADLPRNTEAFF.

The V gene is TRBV5-6, the J gene TRBJ1-6; TRBD1 aligns across 7 bases. From germline, CDR1 is SGHDT and CDR2 YYEEEE. This CDR3 contains 14 residues. Losses at the gene ends were 7 bases for V and 6 bases for J; bases not matched to a gene: 7. The CDR3, as DNA: TGTGCCAGCGGTACTGGACAGGTTAATTCACCCCTCCACTTT. It is translated as CASGTGQVNSPLHF.

V usage is TRBV5-1 and J usage is TRBJ2-7, with unresolved D. This CDR3 is 15 amino acids long. V gave up 0 bases and J gave up 4 bases, with 14 bases separating them. The germline V gene encodes CDR1 SGHRS and CDR2 YFSETQ. The DNA of the CDR3 is TGCGCCAGCAGCTTGGCCTTGACACAAAGATACGAGCAGTACTTC. It specifies CASSLALTQRYEQYF.

V and J are TRBV18 and TRBJ2-2; 8 nucleotides match TRBD1. This CDR3 has 19 residues. Trimming took 3 bases from V and 3 from J; bases not matched to a gene: 15. Germline V CDR1 and CDR2: KGHSH, LQKENI. As DNA, the CDR3 is TGTGCCAGCTCACCCTCTCGGTTCGGGACAGGAGGGGACACCGGGGAGCTGTTTTTT. Encoded protein: CASSPSRFGTGGDTGELFF.

The table lists this clone with a count of one. This rearrangement joins TRBV9 to TRBJ2-7; TRBD2 agrees at 10 bases. Trimming cost V 3 bases and J 2 bases; bases outside gene matches: 11. This CDR3 is built from 17 residues. Germline lookup yields CDR1 SGDLS and CDR2 YYNGEE. Written as DNA, the CDR3 is TGTGCCAGCAGCGGGGGGGATAGCGGGAGGTCCCCCTACGAGCAGTACTTC. This codes for CASSGGDSGRSPYEQYF.

The sample holds one count of this clone. CDR3 sequence: CASSSQAGGANEQFF. The CDR3 DNA sequence: TGTGCCAGCAGCTCCCAAGCGGGAGGGGCCAATGAGCAGTTCTTC. This chain uses TRBV13 with TRBJ2-1; 10 bases line up with TRBD2. The ends lost 4 bases at V and 6 bases at J; junction bases unmatched: 6. This CDR3 comprises 15 residues. Per germline, CDR1 PRHDT and CDR2 FYEKMQ (reference sequence).

To note about this clone: Other DNA sequences within the sample encode an identical CDR3. V is TRBV6-6 and J is TRBJ2-7; D is undetermined. The germline V gene encodes CDR1 MNHNY and CDR2 SVGAGI (reference sequence). The CDR3 covers 13 residues. V shed 0 bases and J shed 0 bases, with 3 bases lying between them. CDR3 amino acids: CASSYSASYEQYF. The CDR3, as DNA: TGTGCCAGCAGTTACTCTGCCTCCTACGAGCAGTACTTC.

The rearrangement uses TRBV4-3 and TRBJ2-5; weak D call: TRBD1 (6 bases). In germline, CDR1 is LGHNA, CDR2 YSLEER. The CDR3 sequence is 15 residues long. V was cut by 0 bases and J by 1 base, with 9 bases left in between. DNA of the CDR3: TGCGCCAGCAGCCAAGATTGGACAGCCCAAGAGACCCAGTACTTC. Translation: CASSQDWTAQETQYF.

The gene calls are TRBV25-1 and TRBJ2-2; D may be TRBD1 (6 bases). CDR1 MGHDK and CDR2 SYGVNS come from the germline V gene. The CDR3 totals 17 residues. V lost 2 bases, J lost 1 base, and 14 bases lay in between. The CDR3 protein is CASSERVSGENTGELFF. CDR3 sequence (DNA): TGTGCCAGCAGTGAAAGGGTATCAGGGGAGAACACCGGGGAGCTGTTTTTT. The full variable domain, in which reference TRBV25-1 and TRBJ2-2 provide the parts outside the CDR3, is EADIYQTPRYLVIGTGKKITLECSQTMGHDKMYWYQQDPGMELHLIHYSYGVNSTEKGDLSSESTVSRIRTEHFPLTLESARPSHTSQYLCASSERVSGENTGELFFGEGSRLTVL.

The J gene is TRBJ2-5, the V gene TRBV14; D unresolved. Germline assignment: CDR1 SGHDN and CDR2 FVKESK. V was shortened by 0 bases and J by 3 bases, with 17 bases between the two germline ends. The CDR3 totals 17 residues. The CDR3 reads CASSQERQAPTEETQYF. Here the CDR3 DNA reads TGTGCCAGCAGCCAAGAACGCCAAGCTCCAACAGAAGAGACCCAGTACTTC.

J is TRBJ2-7 and V is TRBV7-8; the match to TRBD1 covers 7 bases. The CDR3 extends over 18 amino acids. The J segment lost 3 bases and the V segment lost 3 bases, leaving 17 bases of the junction unmatched. Germline values: CDR1 SGHVS, CDR2 FQNEAQ. CDR3 residues: CASSLPGQGESLNYEQYF. The CDR3 coding sequence is TGTGCCAGCAGCTTGCCGGGGCAGGGGGAGAGTCTTAACTACGAGCAGTACTTC.

The chain couples TRBV29-1 to TRBJ2-3, with TRBD2 identical over 9 bases. Germline trimming cut 6 bases from V and 2 bases from J; bases unmatched to any gene: 15. Germline CDR1 is SQVTM and CDR2 is ANQGSEA. There are 17 residues in the CDR3. The CDR3 is CSVALAGGTLLTDTQYF. CDR3 nucleotides: TGCAGCGTGGCCCTGGCGGGAGGGACGCTACTCACAGATACGCAGTATTTT.

The chain couples TRBV27 to TRBJ2-5, with 8 bases identical to TRBD2. This CDR3 spans 13 amino acids. Unmatched junction bases numbered 7, after V lost 8 bases and J lost 5 bases. Looked up from germline, CDR1 is MNHEY and CDR2 is SMNVEV (reference sequence). The CDR3 here is CASHSGGWETQYF. The CDR3 DNA reads TGTGCCAGCCACAGCGGGGGATGGGAGACCCAGTACTTC.

The chain has TRBV5-6 and TRBJ1-5; D is unresolved. The V end was cut by 0 bases, the J end by 7 bases, with 8 bases between. The CDR3 loop spans 13 amino acids. CDR1 and CDR2 from the germline V gene are SGHDT and YYEEEE. CDR3 in amino acids: CASSLGFRQPQHF. The CDR3 DNA follows: TGTGCCAGCAGCTTGGGGTTCCGGCAGCCCCAGCATTTT. The full variable domain, with the rest looked up from reference TRBV5-6 and TRBJ1-5, is DAGVTQSPTHLIKTRGQQVTLRCSPKSGHDTVSWYQQALGQGPQFIFQYYEEEERQRGNFPDRFSGHQFPNYSSELNVNALLLGDSALYLCASSLGFRQPQHFGDGTRLSIL.

The CDR3 bases are TGTGCCAGCAGCGCCGACAGGGGGGCCTACGAGCAGTACTTC. It is translated as CASSADRGAYEQYF. The chain employs TRBV7-8 and TRBJ2-7; 9 bases fit TRBD1. V gave up 5 bases and J gave up 2 bases; unmatched junction bases: 4. Germline CDR1 and CDR2: SGHVS and FQNEAQ. This CDR3 contains 14 residues. Full variable domain (remainder filled in from reference TRBV7-8 and TRBJ2-7): GAGVSQSPRYKVAKRGQDVALRCDPISGHVSLFWYQQALGQGPEFLTYFQNEAQLDKSGLPSDRFFAERPEGSVSTLKIQRTQQEDSAVYLCASSADRGAYEQYFGPGTRLTVT.

The V and J genes are TRBV6-5 and TRBJ2-3; 11 positions match TRBD1. The CDR3 length is 15 residues. CDR1 MNHEY and CDR2 SVGAGI come from the germline V gene. Trimming cost V 6 bases and J 5 bases; bases outside gene matches: 7. CDR3 DNA: TGTGCCAGCAGAGGACAGGGGGCGCGAGGAGATACGCAGTATTTT. Translation: CASRGQGARGDTQYF.

CDR3: CASREMTGGWSQPQHF. The CDR3 DNA reads TGTGCCAGCAGGGAAATGACAGGGGGCTGGAGCCAGCCCCAGCATTTT. The chain has TRBV6-6 and TRBJ1-5, with 10 nucleotides matching TRBD1. In germline, CDR1 is MNHNY, CDR2 SVGAGI (reference sequence). After removal of 6 bases from V and 7 bases from J, the junction contained 12 bases not matched to a gene. The CDR3 is 16 amino acids.

The rearrangement links TRBV7-8 to TRBJ1-5, with 7 positions matching TRBD1. Looked up from germline, CDR1 is SGHVS and CDR2 is FQNEAQ. Trimming removed 2 bases from V and 10 bases from J; junction bases left unmatched: 11. The CDR3 has 15 residues. CDR3 nucleotides: TGTGCCAGCAGCTTATCAACAGGGGCCCAGGGCCCCCAGCATTTT. Its protein product is CASSLSTGAQGPQHF.

The genes are TRBV7-8 and TRBJ2-2, with no clear D. Germline V gene data show CDR1 as SGHVS and CDR2 as FQNEAQ. The CDR3 runs to 15 residues. Trimming removed 2 bases from V and 1 base from J, with 8 bases in between. CDR3 sequence (DNA): TGTGCCAGCAGCTTAAAGGGAATGAACACCGGGGAGCTGTTTTTT. Amino acid sequence: CASSLKGMNTGELFF.

V and J are TRBV5-5 and TRBJ1-1; no clear D gene. V dropped 1 base and J dropped 0 bases, with 10 bases sitting between them. CDR1 is SGHKS, CDR2 YYEKEE, per germline (reference sequence). CDR3 length: 15 residues. The DNA of the CDR3 is TGTGCCAGCAGCTTGTCCGTCACTTTGAACACTGAAGCTTTCTTT. Amino acids: CASSLSVTLNTEAFF.

V usage is TRBV28 and J usage is TRBJ1-2; tentatively, D is TRBD1 (6 bases). V dropped 3 bases and J dropped 2 bases, with 19 bases sitting between them. This CDR3 has 17 residues. The germline V gene encodes CDR1 MDHEN and CDR2 SYDVKM. The CDR3 DNA follows: TGTGCCAGCAGTTTCGAGGGACACCCCCTCCAGAACTATGGCTACACCTTC. Its translation is CASSFEGHPLQNYGYTF.

The chain couples TRBV7-9 to TRBJ2-7; TRBD2 is a possible D gene (6 bases). With 11 bases removed from V and 6 bases from J, the gap between germline ends came to 26 bases. The length of the CDR3 is 15 residues. CDR1 and CDR2 from the germline V gene are SEHNR and FQNEAQ (reference sequence). The CDR3 protein is CAGGFAYRGKAEQYF. The CDR3, as DNA: TGTGCCGGAGGGTTTGCCTATCGGGGCAAAGCCGAGCAGTACTTC.

The V gene is TRBV18, the J gene TRBJ2-7; 16 nucleotides match TRBD2. CDR1 and CDR2 (germline): KGHSH, LQKENI. The CDR3 covers 18 residues. Losses at the gene ends were 4 bases for V and 0 bases for J; bases not matched to a gene: 6. CDR3 sequence: CASSQPGTSGRASYEQYF. CDR3 bases: TGTGCCAGCTCACAACCCGGGACTAGCGGGAGGGCCTCCTACGAGCAGTACTTC. The variable domain in full, completed from reference TRBV18 and TRBJ2-7, reads NAGVMQNPRHLVRRRGQEARLRCSPMKGHSHVYWYRQLPEEGLKFMVYLQKENIIDESGMPKERFSAEFPKEGPSILRIQQVVRGDSAAYFCASSQPGTSGRASYEQYFGPGTRLTVT.

Note on this clone: Other DNA sequences in the same sample also yield this CDR3. CDR3 in amino acids: CASSVGGGADTQYF. CDR3 DNA sequence: TGTGCCAGCAGCGTAGGTGGAGGGGCAGATACGCAGTATTTT. This chain uses TRBV9 with TRBJ2-3; D is perhaps TRBD2 (6 bases). The germline V and J ends were trimmed by 0 bases and 4 bases, with 9 bases remaining between them. Germline-derived CDR1 and CDR2 are SGDLS and YYNGEE. This CDR3 spans 14 amino acids.

The V call is TRBV27, the J call TRBJ2-1; D not resolved. The germline V and J ends were trimmed by 0 bases and 7 bases, with 13 bases remaining between them. This CDR3 has 15 residues. Germline-derived CDR1 and CDR2 are MNHEY and SMNVEV (reference sequence). CDR3 region: CASSLSGQTFNEQFF. The CDR3 nucleotides are TGTGCCAGCAGTTTATCGGGCCAGACCTTTAATGAGCAGTTCTTC.

V is TRBV9 and J is TRBJ1-2, with D uncertain. The CDR3 has 16 residues. Looked up from germline, CDR1 is SGDLS and CDR2 is YYNGEE. V was trimmed by 3 bases and J by 0 bases, leaving 15 bases between them. The CDR3 sequence: CASSADPRDPNYGYTF. The CDR3 nucleotides read TGTGCCAGCAGCGCCGACCCGCGGGATCCTAACTATGGCTACACCTTC. The variable domain in full, with the rest retrieved from reference TRBV9 and TRBJ1-2, is DSGVTQTPKHLITATGQRVTLRCSPRSGDLSVYWYQQSLDQGLQFLIQYYNGEERAKGNILERFSAQQFPDLHSELNLSSLELGDSALYFCASSADPRDPNYGYTFGSGTRLTVV.

In this sample, this clone turned up once. The chain joins TRBV27 to TRBJ2-1; D possibly corresponds to TRBD2 (5 bases). Germline loops: CDR1 MNHEY, CDR2 SMNVEV (reference sequence). The ends were cut back, 3 bases at V and 5 bases at J, with 14 bases in the middle. CDR3 length: 15 residues. The CDR3 DNA is TGTGCCAGCAGTTTCCAGGAGGACGGCCACAATGAGCAGTTCTTC. It yields the protein CASSFQEDGHNEQFF.

The chain combines TRBV14 with TRBJ2-7, with 8 bases matching TRBD2. In germline, CDR1 is SGHDN, CDR2 FVKESK. The CDR3 contains 14 residues. J gave up 6 bases and V 3 bases, and 7 bases lay outside the gene matches. DNA for the CDR3: TGTGCCAGCAGCCAGTCACGGGGACTAGGCGAGCAGTACTTC. Its translation is CASSQSRGLGEQYF.